The rows below give T cell receptor beta chains drawn from one sample of a study of shared clonotypes between healthy human individuals. Clones were sequenced by immunoSEQ multiplex PCR, and TCRdb holds only the in-frame ones, with some missing. The data contain about 380,000 clones, roughly 96% of them singletons. Sequenced sample: memory CD8+ T cells sorted from blood. Receptors were obtained from a young man in good health. CDR3s include the opening cysteine and the closing phenylalanine or tryptophan. D genes are given only for firm matches. Size values are once, few and many counts, or a class for expanded clones, and some rows have none.

j_call,clone_size,d_call,cdr3_length,v_call,cdr3_aa,cdr3_nt
TRBJ1-4,NA,NA,13,TRBV28,CASGTLTNEKLFF,TGTGCCAGCGGAACGTTAACTAATGAAAAACTGTTTTTT
TRBJ2-7,NA,NA,12,TRBV28,CASSFDAYEQYF,TGTGCCAGCAGTTTCGACGCCTACGAGCAGTACTTC
TRBJ2-1,NA,NA,14,TRBV18,CASSPSHGYNEQFF,TGTGCCAGCTCACCCTCCCATGGGTACAATGAGCAGTTCTTC
TRBJ2-2,NA,NA,16,TRBV11-1,CASSSQGTTNTGELFF,TGTGCCAGCAGCTCACAGGGGACTACGAACACCGGGGAGCTGTTTTTT
TRBJ2-1,once,NA,16,TRBV30,CAWSLVLISSYNEQFF,TGTGCCTGGAGTCTTGTCCTTATCAGCTCCTACAATGAGCAGTTCTTC
TRBJ1-2,NA,TRBD1,15,TRBV27,CASRTPGQGSYGYTF,TGTGCCAGCAGAACCCCGGGACAGGGAAGCTATGGCTACACCTTC
TRBJ1-1,NA,TRBD1,13,TRBV30,CAWSPGGPLEAFF,TGTGCCTGGAGTCCAGGGGGACCCCTTGAAGCTTTCTTT
TRBJ2-5,NA,NA,14,TRBV7-9,CASSLVSGKETQYF,TGTGCCAGCAGCTTAGTTTCGGGGAAAGAGACCCAGTACTTC
TRBJ1-2,NA,TRBD1,12,TRBV10-3,CATDPGQGVYTF,TGTGCCACCGATCCGGGACAGGGGGTTTACACCTTC
TRBJ2-5,NA,TRBD2,16,TRBV5-1,CASSPELAGGIETQYF,TGCGCCAGCAGCCCCGAACTAGCGGGAGGTATCGAGACCCAGTACTTC
TRBJ1-2,NA,NA,13,TRBV6-1,CASSIRANYGYTF,TGTGCCAGCAGTATTCGAGCTAACTATGGCTACACCTTC
TRBJ2-7,NA,TRBD2,15,TRBV11-2,CASSLGSSGFYEQYF,TGTGCCAGCAGCTTAGGGTCTAGCGGATTCTACGAGCAGTACTTC
TRBJ2-1,NA,NA,14,TRBV5-1,CASSSLTSSNEQFF,TGCGCCAGCAGCTCCCTAACTAGCAGCAATGAGCAGTTCTTC
TRBJ2-3,NA,NA,14,TRBV28,CASSLADGTDTQYF,TGTGCCAGCAGTTTAGCGGATGGCACAGATACGCAGTATTTT
TRBJ2-1,NA,TRBD2,19,TRBV11-2,CASSLIRRLAEGSYNEQFF,TGTGCCAGCAGCTTAATCAGGAGGCTAGCGGAAGGCTCCTACAATGAGCAGTTCTTC
TRBJ2-3,NA,TRBD1,12,TRBV29-1,CSVTQGADTQYF,TGCAGCGTTACACAGGGGGCAGATACGCAGTATTTT
TRBJ2-2,few,NA,12,TRBV18,CASGRLAGELFF,TGTGCCAGCGGCCGACTAGCCGGGGAGCTGTTTTTT
TRBJ2-3,NA,TRBD1,14,TRBV7-3,CASSPGTGTDTQYF,TGTGCCAGCAGCCCCGGGACAGGCACAGATACGCAGTATTTT
TRBJ2-5,NA,NA,15,TRBV4-2,CASSQDWGQGGTQYF,TGTGCCAGCAGCCAAGATTGGGGGCAAGGAGGGACCCAGTACTTC
TRBJ2-3,NA,NA,13,TRBV14,CASSQDYRSLGYF,TGTGCCAGCAGCCAAGATTACAGGTCTCTTGGGTATTTT
TRBJ2-3,NA,TRBD2,16,TRBV29-1,CSVEVASGRSTDTQYF,TGCAGCGTTGAAGTTGCTAGCGGGAGGAGCACAGATACGCAGTATTTT
TRBJ1-2,NA,TRBD1,16,TRBV5-5,CASSLGQGAVNYGYTF,TGTGCCAGCAGCTTGGGACAGGGGGCTGTTAACTATGGCTACACCTTC
TRBJ2-7,NA,NA,12,TRBV6-5,CASRKPGHEQYF,TGTGCCAGCAGAAAACCGGGGCACGAGCAGTACTTC
TRBJ1-4,NA,NA,16,TRBV25-1,CASSDTVPGVNKKLFF,TGTGCCAGCAGTGATACGGTGCCAGGGGTGAATAAAAAACTGTTTTTT
TRBJ1-3,NA,NA,13,TRBV5-1,CASSLGQGNTIYF,TGCGCCAGCAGCTTGGGACAGGGAAACACCATATATTTT
TRBJ2-7,NA,TRBD2,15,TRBV5-4,CASSTGLAAYYEQYF,TGTGCCAGCAGCACCGGACTAGCGGCTTACTACGAGCAGTACTTC
TRBJ2-5,NA,NA,13,TRBV14,CASSQMDRETQYF,TGTGCCAGCAGCCAGATGGACCGGGAGACCCAGTACTTC
TRBJ2-2,NA,NA,16,TRBV7-9,CASSLASGLNTGELFF,TGTGCCAGCAGCTTAGCGTCGGGACTTAACACCGGGGAGCTGTTTTTT
TRBJ1-6,NA,NA,14,TRBV6-5,CASTRRGYNSPLHF,TGTGCCAGCACTCGTCGGGGGTATAATTCACCCCTCCACTTT
TRBJ1-6,NA,TRBD1,15,TRBV5-1,CASSPDRGVLSPLHF,TGCGCCAGCAGCCCGGACAGGGGGGTTCTTTCACCCCTCCACTTT
TRBJ2-2,NA,NA,15,TRBV5-1,CASHMWSTNTGELFF,TGCGCCAGCCACATGTGGTCCACGAACACCGGGGAGCTGTTTTTT
TRBJ2-1,NA,TRBD1,14,TRBV7-9,CASSLRDRAGEQFF,TGTGCCAGCAGCCTCCGGGACAGGGCGGGAGAGCAGTTCTTC
TRBJ2-7,NA,NA,11,TRBV5-6,CASSLGYEQYF,TGTGCCAGCAGCTTAGGCTACGAGCAGTACTTC
TRBJ2-3,NA,NA,21,TRBV7-8,CASSTQLDYERIRTSTDTQYF,TGTGCCAGCAGCACACAGCTGGACTACGAGAGAATACGTACTAGCACAGATACGCAGTATTTT
TRBJ2-7,NA,TRBD1,15,TRBV5-1,CASSLGGQDSYEQYF,TGCGCCAGCAGCTTGGGGGGACAGGATTCCTACGAGCAGTACTTC
TRBJ2-2,once,NA,15,TRBV7-3,CASSPFGGNTGELFF,TGTGCCAGCAGCCCTTTCGGGGGAAACACCGGGGAGCTGTTTTTT
TRBJ2-5,NA,NA,13,TRBV2,CARRTPYQETQYF,TGTGCCAGGAGGACCCCGTACCAAGAGACCCAGTACTTC
TRBJ2-7,NA,NA,13,TRBV28,CASSLVPRYEQYF,TGTGCCAGCAGTTTAGTTCCCCGATACGAGCAGTACTTC
TRBJ2-7,NA,NA,13,TRBV11-1,CASSLDRSYEQYF,TGTGCCAGCAGCTTAGACCGATCCTACGAGCAGTACTTC
TRBJ2-7,NA,NA,11,TRBV20-1,CSATSSYEQYF,TGCAGTGCCACATCTAGTTACGAGCAGTACTTC
TRBJ1-3,few,NA,16,TRBV7-9,CASSLQSPFGGNTIYF,TGTGCCAGCAGCTTACAATCGCCATTCGGTGGAAACACCATATATTTT
TRBJ2-1,NA,TRBD2,13,TRBV12-5,CASGLAGDNEQFF,TGTGCTAGTGGACTAGCGGGAGACAATGAGCAGTTCTTC
TRBJ2-7,NA,NA,11,TRBV30,CAWSVVHEQYF,TGTGCCTGGAGTGTCGTACACGAGCAGTACTTC
TRBJ1-3,NA,NA,13,TRBV7-2,CASSSGPGNTIYF,TGTGCCAGCAGCTCAGGGCCTGGAAACACCATATATTTT
TRBJ1-2,once,TRBD1,15,TRBV2,CATLPGQGPNYGYTF,TGTGCCACCCTGCCGGGACAGGGCCCTAACTATGGCTACACCTTC
TRBJ2-2,NA,TRBD1,15,TRBV10-3,CAISVGQGNTGELFF,TGTGCCATCAGTGTGGGACAGGGGAACACCGGGGAGCTGTTTTTT
TRBJ2-3,few,NA,14,TRBV29-1,CSVELGASTDTQYF,TGCAGCGTTGAATTGGGTGCTAGCACAGATACGCAGTATTTT
TRBJ2-7,NA,NA,11,TRBV30,CAWSGGYEQYF,TGTGCCTGGAGTGGCGGCTACGAGCAGTACTTC
TRBJ2-2,NA,TRBD2,18,TRBV4-2,CASSQGRGGAANTGELFF,TGTGCCAGCAGCCAAGGCCGCGGGGGGGCGGCGAACACCGGGGAGCTGTTTTTT
TRBJ1-4,NA,NA,13,TRBV19,CASSTGTNEKLFF,TGTGCCAGTAGTACAGGAACTAATGAAAAACTGTTTTTT
TRBJ2-7,NA,NA,16,TRBV13,CASSHKTGLIPYEQYF,TGTGCCAGCAGCCATAAGACAGGCTTGATCCCCTACGAGCAGTACTTC
TRBJ2-7,NA,NA,15,TRBV18,CASSPNLIQGYEQYF,TGTGCCAGCTCACCGAATCTAATACAGGGCTACGAGCAGTACTTC
TRBJ2-7,NA,NA,12,TRBV28,CASSFGQYEQYF,TGTGCCAGCAGTTTCGGACAGTACGAGCAGTACTTC
TRBJ1-5,NA,NA,17,TRBV23-1,CASSREGEQVRGQPQHF,TGCGCCAGCAGTCGGGAGGGAGAACAGGTTCGAGGTCAGCCCCAGCATTTT
TRBJ2-7,NA,NA,15,TRBV5-1,CASSFQGITFDEQYF,TGCGCCAGCAGCTTCCAGGGGATCACTTTCGACGAGCAGTACTTC
TRBJ2-1,NA,TRBD2,18,TRBV11-3,CASPPSLAGEGWYNEQFF,TGTGCCAGCCCACCTTCCTTAGCGGGAGAAGGATGGTACAATGAGCAGTTCTTC
TRBJ2-1,NA,TRBD2,15,TRBV7-9,CASSTPGTRRNEQFF,TGTGCCAGCAGCACACCCGGGACTAGAAGGAATGAGCAGTTCTTC